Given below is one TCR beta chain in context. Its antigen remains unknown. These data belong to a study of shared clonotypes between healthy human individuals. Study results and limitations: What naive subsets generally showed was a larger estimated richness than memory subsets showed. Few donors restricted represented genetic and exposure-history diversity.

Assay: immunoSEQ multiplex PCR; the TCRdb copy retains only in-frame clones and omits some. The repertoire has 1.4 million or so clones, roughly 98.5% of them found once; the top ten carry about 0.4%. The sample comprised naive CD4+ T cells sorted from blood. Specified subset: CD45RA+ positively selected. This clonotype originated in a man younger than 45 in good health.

In nucleotides, the CDR3 is TGTGCCAGCAGCTCGGAGCCGAACACCGGGGAGCTGTTTTTT. It is translated as CASSSEPNTGELFF. The chain has TRBV7-9 and TRBJ2-2; D not resolved. V lost 4 bases to trimming and J lost 0 bases, with 6 bases between them. Germline V CDR1 and CDR2: SEHNR, FQNEAQ (reference sequence). The CDR3 runs 14 residues.